The clone carrying this TCR beta chain was counted a single time. This CDR3 has 16 amino acids. V shed 6 bases and J 5 bases; nucleotides not matched to a gene: 19. Germline V gene data show CDR1 as DFQATT and CDR2 as SNEGSKA (reference sequence). These data come from a study of blood T cells in healthy people across ages. Then a second PCR, running roughly 7 to 11 cycles, was carried out with a sample-barcoded 5' primer and a J-beta primer mix. TCRdb reanalysed the 5' RACE reads using MiXCR and keeps one entry per CDR3 protein. The sample carries roughly 560,000 distinct CDR3 sequences, about 25% recorded once. PBMCs, at least 7 million per sample, were isolated. The data also belong to a second study, concerning T cells of mothers and their children. That work contributes: Input to cDNA synthesis comprised all extracted RNA, at a ratio of around 1.6 ug per 15 ul.

The sequence derives from a boy younger than 18 in good health. Material: blood. This chain uses TRBV20-1 with TRBJ2-7; TRBD1 aligns across 7 bases. The CDR3 region has the DNA TGCAGTGCCATAGAACCACAGGGGAAGGCCTTCAACGAGCAGTACTTC. It specifies CSAIEPQGKAFNEQYF.